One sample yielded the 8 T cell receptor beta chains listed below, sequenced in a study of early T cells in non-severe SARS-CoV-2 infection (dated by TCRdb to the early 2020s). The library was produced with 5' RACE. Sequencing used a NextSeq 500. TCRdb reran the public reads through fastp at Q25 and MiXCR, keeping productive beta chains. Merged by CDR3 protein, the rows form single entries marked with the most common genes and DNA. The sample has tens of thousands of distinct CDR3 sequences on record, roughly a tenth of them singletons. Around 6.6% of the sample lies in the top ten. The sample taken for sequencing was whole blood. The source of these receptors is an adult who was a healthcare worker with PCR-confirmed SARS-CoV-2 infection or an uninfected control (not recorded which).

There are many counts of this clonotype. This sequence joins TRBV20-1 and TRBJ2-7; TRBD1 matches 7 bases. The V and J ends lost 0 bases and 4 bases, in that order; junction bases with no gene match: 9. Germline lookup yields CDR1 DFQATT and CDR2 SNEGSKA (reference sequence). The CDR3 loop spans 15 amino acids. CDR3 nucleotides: TGCAGTGCTAGAGACTTCCTGGGACAGAAATACGAGCAGTACTTC. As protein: CSARDFLGQKYEQYF.

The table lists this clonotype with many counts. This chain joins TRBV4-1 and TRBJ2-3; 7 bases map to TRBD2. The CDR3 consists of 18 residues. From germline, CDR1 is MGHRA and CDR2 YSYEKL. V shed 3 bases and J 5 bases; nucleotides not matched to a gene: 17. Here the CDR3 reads CASSHYLGGRVAVDTQYF. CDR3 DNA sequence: TGCGCCAGCAGCCATTATCTGGGGGGGAGGGTTGCGGTAGATACGCAGTATTTT.

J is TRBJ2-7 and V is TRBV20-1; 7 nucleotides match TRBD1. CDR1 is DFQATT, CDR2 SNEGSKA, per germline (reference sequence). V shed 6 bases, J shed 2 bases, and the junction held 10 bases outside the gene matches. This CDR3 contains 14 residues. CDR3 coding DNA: TGCAGTGCGCCGCGAGACAGGGTGACCTACGAGCAGTACTTC. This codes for CSAPRDRVTYEQYF.

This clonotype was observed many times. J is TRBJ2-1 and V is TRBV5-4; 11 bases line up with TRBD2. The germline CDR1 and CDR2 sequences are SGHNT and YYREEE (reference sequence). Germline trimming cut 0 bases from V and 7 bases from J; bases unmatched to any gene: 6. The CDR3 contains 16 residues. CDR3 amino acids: CASSLALAGGGNEQFF. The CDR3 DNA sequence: TGTGCCAGCAGCTTGGCCCTAGCGGGAGGTGGGAATGAGCAGTTCTTC.

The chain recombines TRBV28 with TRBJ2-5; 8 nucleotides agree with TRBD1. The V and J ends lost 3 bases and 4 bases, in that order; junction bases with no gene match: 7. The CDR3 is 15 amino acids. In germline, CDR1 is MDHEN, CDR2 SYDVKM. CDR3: CASSLSTTGGETQYF. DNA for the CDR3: TGTGCCAGCAGTTTGTCGACTACAGGGGGAGAGACCCAGTACTTC. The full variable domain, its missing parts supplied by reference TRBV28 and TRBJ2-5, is DVKVTQSSRYLVKRTGEKVFLECVQDMDHENMFWYRQDPGLGLRLIYFSYDVKMKEKGDIPEGYSVSREKKERFSLILESASTNQTSMYLCASSLSTTGGETQYFGPGTRLLVL.

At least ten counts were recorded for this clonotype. The CDR3 sequence: CASSPQGQTSGNTIYF. Written as DNA, the CDR3 is TGTGCCAGCTCACCACAGGGACAAACCTCTGGAAACACCATATATTTT. The V call is TRBV18, the J call TRBJ1-3; possibly TRBD1 for D (6 bases). This CDR3 contains 16 residues. The germline gives CDR1 KGHSH, CDR2 LQKENI. V lost 1 base to trimming and J lost 0 bases, with 10 bases between them.

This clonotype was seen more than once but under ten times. The DNA of the CDR3 is TGTGCCAGCAGTCCCGCGGGGGCCTGGGAGCAGTACTTC. Protein sequence: CASSPAGAWEQYF. The chain couples TRBV28 to TRBJ2-7, with a weak D call TRBD2 (7 bases). The germline V gene encodes CDR1 MDHEN and CDR2 SYDVKM. V was clipped by 5 bases and J by 7 bases, with 15 bases between them. The CDR3 extends over 13 amino acids. The whole variable domain, filled in from reference TRBV28 and TRBJ2-7, reads DVKVTQSSRYLVKRTGEKVFLECVQDMDHENMFWYRQDPGLGLRLIYFSYDVKMKEKGDIPEGYSVSREKKERFSLILESASTNQTSMYLCASSPAGAWEQYFGPGTRLTVT.

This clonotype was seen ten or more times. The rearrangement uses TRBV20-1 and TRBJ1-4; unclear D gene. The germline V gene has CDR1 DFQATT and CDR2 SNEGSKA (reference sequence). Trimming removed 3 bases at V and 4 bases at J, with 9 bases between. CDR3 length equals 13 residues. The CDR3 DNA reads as TGCAGTGCTAGGCCCCAGCTTAATGAAAAACTGTTTTTT. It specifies CSARPQLNEKLFF.